The T cell receptor beta chain described here comes from a study of blood T cell repertoires in COVID-19. The wider study: The cDNA or gDNA used as material had been derived from T cells, B-cell-depleted T cells, or PBMCs.

Unmatched junction bases numbered 13, after V lost 8 bases and J lost 10 bases. This CDR3 region has 14 residues. Germline V gives CDR1 SGHNT, CDR2 YENEEA. As handled by the study authors: Quantification of nucleated cells was approximated via reference gene primer amplification. Sequenced by immunoSEQ multiplex PCR; TCRdb stores in-frame clones only, minus some. That table gives V, J and clone size, and the DNA gave D and trimming. The sample consists of around 70,000 clones, roughly 76% of them appearing once. The clonotype originates from a woman aged 70-85 years with acute or convalescent COVID-19. The chain carries TRBV11-3 and TRBJ2-1; 8 bases align to TRBD1. The specimen sequenced was peripheral blood. The DNA for the CDR3 is TGTGCCAGCGCTTTGGGGACAGGCTTTTGGGAGCAGTTCTTC. It codes for CASALGTGFWEQFF. Drawing the rest from reference TRBV11-3 and TRBJ2-1, the complete variable domain is EAGVVQSPRYKIIEKKQPVAFWCNPISGHNTLYWYLQNLGQGPELLIRYENEEAVDDSQLPKDRFSAERLKGVDSTLKIQPAELGDSAVYLCASALGTGFWEQFFGPGTRLTVL.